The 30 T cell receptor beta chains presented below share a single source sample, sequenced in a study of T cells in Graves' hyperthyroidism and ophthalmopathy. Amplification of TCR beta CDR3 regions used RNA as the template. Using the HTBI primer set, a first-round RT-PCR was run on the TCR CDR3. TCRdb re-analysed the multiplex PCR reads in MiXCR, keeping a single row per CDR3 protein. The sample lists fewer than 900,000 distinct CDR3 sequences, 15% to 20% occurring once. Source material: blood. These TCRs come from a man between 18 and 35 years old with Graves' hyperthyroidism.

This clonotype was observed a few times. V gene TRBV29-1 combines with J gene TRBJ1-5; 9 bases fit TRBD1. The junction had 4 bases not matched to a gene; V was cut back by 4 bases and J by 0 bases. This CDR3 comprises 15 residues. From germline, CDR1 is SQVTM and CDR2 ANQGSEA. DNA of the CDR3: TGCAGCGTTGCATGGACAGGGGATAGCAATCAGCCCCAGCATTTT. Protein: CSVAWTGDSNQPQHF.

In its sample, this clonotype was seen many times. This chain links TRBV6-6 with TRBJ2-7; the D gene is possibly TRBD2 (6 bases). CDR3 size: 13 residues. Trimming took 0 bases from V and 4 from J, leaving 7 bases between them. Germline CDR1 MNHNY, CDR2 SVGAGI (reference sequence). Written as DNA, the CDR3 is TGTGCCAGCAGTTACTCGGCGGGATACGAGCAGTACTTC. It specifies CASSYSAGYEQYF.

The chain employs TRBV29-1 and TRBJ2-3, with 9 positions matching TRBD1. Germline V gene data show CDR1 as SQVTM and CDR2 as ANQGSEA. The CDR3 spans 15 residues. V shed 1 base, J shed 7 bases, and the junction held 9 bases outside the gene matches. This CDR3 is CSVEVGGQGLNTQYF. CDR3 bases: TGCAGCGTTGAAGTAGGGGGACAGGGATTGAATACGCAGTATTTT.

This clonotype was seen many times. The rearrangement links TRBV3-1 to TRBJ2-7, with TRBD1 matching 8 bases. CDR3 length: 16 residues. After removal of 3 bases from V and 6 bases from J, the junction contained 13 bases not matched to a gene. The germline CDR1 and CDR2 sequences are LGHDT and YNNKEL (reference sequence). CDR3 DNA sequence: TGTGCCAGCAGCCATGGTTTCATGACAGGGGCGGGCGAGCAGTACTTC. This sequence encodes CASSHGFMTGAGEQYF.

This chain links TRBV28 with TRBJ2-7, with 9 bases aligning to TRBD2. V lost 3 bases and J lost 6; bases outside the gene matches: 9. Germline CDR1 reads MDHEN; CDR2 reads SYDVKM. CDR3 length: 15 residues. In DNA form, the CDR3 reads TGTGCCAGCAGTTTGCTAGCGGGGAGTCTCGGCGAGCAGTACTTC. It translates to CASSLLAGSLGEQYF.

The chain joins TRBV2 to TRBJ2-2; D is possibly TRBD1 (6 bases). With 6 bases removed from V and 4 bases from J, the gap between germline ends came to 6 bases. The CDR3 runs to 12 residues. Germline V CDR1 and CDR2: SNHLY, FYNNEI. The CDR3, as DNA: TGTGCCAGCAGGGACAGCACCGGGGAGCTGTTTTTT. Amino acids: CASRDSTGELFF.

This clonotype was counted only a few times. Here the CDR3 DNA reads TGTGCCAGCAAAAGCCCGGGGACCGGGGAGCTGTTTTTT. It is translated as CASKSPGTGELFF. This sequence joins TRBV28 and TRBJ2-2; possibly TRBD2 for D (5 bases). The V gene's germline CDR1 is MDHEN and CDR2 SYDVKM. V was shortened by 7 bases and J by 5 bases, with 11 bases between the two germline ends. The CDR3 is made up of 13 amino acids.

This clonotype appeared many times. The chain employs TRBV27 and TRBJ2-1; 15 positions agree with TRBD2. V lost 6 bases, J lost 10 bases, and 4 bases stayed unmatched. The CDR3 has 14 residues. The germline CDR1 and CDR2 sequences are MNHEY and SMNVEV (reference sequence). DNA for the CDR3: TGTGCCAGCAGCCCCGGGACTAGCGGGAGGGAGCAGTTCTTC. This translates into CASSPGTSGREQFF.

The chain combines TRBV20-1 with TRBJ2-7; 10 bases agree with TRBD2. In germline, CDR1 is DFQATT, CDR2 SNEGSKA (reference sequence). CDR3 size: 14 residues. Unmatched junction bases numbered 1, after V lost 0 bases and J lost 2 bases. The CDR3 nucleotides read TGCAGTGCTAGAGAGAGCGGGAGGGCCTACGAGCAGTACTTC. Protein product: CSARESGRAYEQYF.

This clonotype appeared many times. Given a much more abundant clone one base away, this may be a read error. J is TRBJ1-1 and V is TRBV12-3 or TRBV12-4; D remains unclear. This CDR3 has 11 residues. V lost 6 bases, J lost 1 base, and 3 bases lay in between. This chain's CDR3 is CASRSNTEAFF. The CDR3 DNA follows: TGTGCCAGCAGGTCGAACACTGAAGCTTTCTTT.

This clonotype was recorded many times. V is TRBV12-3 or TRBV12-4 and J is TRBJ2-1; the D is unclear. Trimming shortened V by 5 bases and J by 7 bases, and 9 bases separated the two germline ends. The CDR3 runs to 12 residues. CDR3 sequence: CASSRSINEQFF. The DNA for the CDR3 is TGTGCCAGCAGTCGATCCATAAATGAGCAGTTCTTC.

This clonotype came up many times. The chain combines TRBV18 with TRBJ2-5, with a tentative D call TRBD2 (5 bases). V was pared by 2 bases and J by 5 bases, with 9 bases between. Germline loops: CDR1 KGHSH, CDR2 LQKENI. CDR3 length equals 13 residues. The CDR3 spells CASSPRGKETQYF. The DNA for the CDR3 is TGTGCCAGCTCACCAAGAGGGAAGGAGACCCAGTACTTC.

This clonotype has at least ten counts. This sequence joins TRBV27 and TRBJ1-1; D perhaps matches TRBD1 (5 bases). CDR1 and CDR2 from the germline V gene are MNHEY and SMNVEV (reference sequence). Trimming took off 6 bases at V and 5 bases at J, with 13 bases between the two ends. CDR3 length: 13 amino acids. The DNA of the CDR3 is TGTGCCAGCAGAGATACCCAGGGAACTGAAGCTTTCTTT. It encodes CASRDTQGTEAFF.

This clonotype was recorded at least ten times. This rearrangement joins TRBV11-2 to TRBJ2-5, with 8 bases aligning to TRBD1. Germline-derived CDR1 and CDR2 are SGHAT and FQNNGV. With 3 bases clipped from V and 3 bases from J, the junction kept 3 bases outside the gene matches. This CDR3 contains 14 residues. CDR3 DNA sequence: TGTGCCAGCAGCTTTATGGGACAGGAAGAGACCCAGTACTTC. It encodes CASSFMGQEETQYF.

The chain couples TRBV19 to TRBJ1-2; TRBD1 might be the D (6 bases). Trimming took 8 bases from V and 0 from J, leaving 19 bases between them. The CDR3 length is 16 residues. CDR1 is LNHDA, CDR2 SQIVND, per germline (reference sequence). DNA for the CDR3: TGTGCCAGTGCCGGGGGGGGCCCACCTCCTAACTATGGCTACACCTTC. Its protein product is CASAGGGPPPNYGYTF.

This clonotype was observed many times. The genes are TRBV18 and TRBJ2-1, with 12 bases that match TRBD2. Germline assignment: CDR1 KGHSH and CDR2 LQKENI. The CDR3 is made up of 17 amino acids. Unmatched junction bases numbered 10, after V lost 3 bases and J lost 7 bases. CDR3 sequence reads: CASSPLPSSGRANEQFF. In nucleotides, the CDR3 is TGTGCCAGCTCACCCCTCCCGTCTAGCGGGAGGGCGAATGAGCAGTTCTTC.

This clonotype showed up many times. The genes are TRBV27 and TRBJ1-2; 8 bases agree with TRBD1. Germline CDR1 reads MNHEY; CDR2 reads SMNVEV (reference sequence). This CDR3 region has 13 residues. The V gene end was trimmed by 9 bases and the J gene end by 5 bases; junction bases not matched to a gene: 8. CDR3 DNA: TGTGCCAGTTTCGGACAGGGTGAATATGGCTACACCTTC. Translation: CASFGQGEYGYTF.

This clonotype has only a few counts. The chain's CDR3 is CASSHGTSGGPNTGELFF. DNA for the CDR3: TGCGCCAGCAGCCATGGGACTAGCGGGGGCCCCAACACCGGGGAGCTGTTTTTT. The rearrangement links TRBV4-1 to TRBJ2-2; 14 positions agree with TRBD2. The V segment lost 3 bases and the J segment 2 bases; nucleotides outside the gene matches: 5. The CDR3 has 18 residues. The germline V gene has CDR1 MGHRA and CDR2 YSYEKL.

In its sample, this clonotype was seen many times. V and J are TRBV9 and TRBJ2-1; D is possibly TRBD2 (5 bases). The CDR3 spans 16 residues. The germline gives CDR1 SGDLS, CDR2 YYNGEE. V was trimmed by 2 bases and J by 0 bases, leaving 12 bases between them. Here the CDR3 DNA reads TGTGCCAGCAGCGTTACGAGCGGAAGCTCCTACAATGAGCAGTTCTTC. Its protein is CASSVTSGSSYNEQFF.

Comment on this clonotype: A much larger clone sits a single nucleotide away, making a read error possible. This chain connects TRBV28 to TRBJ2-1; 9 bases agree with TRBD1. Germline assignment: CDR1 MDHEN and CDR2 SYDVKM. V dropped 4 bases and J dropped 6; count of bases not matched to a gene: 13. CDR3 size: 17 residues. CDR3 nucleotides: TGTGCCAGCAGTTCCCAGTCCCGGGACAGGGTCAGCAATGAGCAGTTCTTC. Residues: CASSSQSRDRVSNEQFF.

Many counts were recorded for this clonotype. This chain joins TRBV7-3 and TRBJ1-1, with D uncertain. The CDR3 extends over 13 amino acids. Germline V gene data show CDR1 as SGHTA and CDR2 as FQGTGA. Trimming cost V 1 base and J 1 base, with 4 bases left between them. The CDR3 sequence: CASSLIKNTEAFF. As DNA, the CDR3 is TGTGCCAGCAGCTTAATCAAGAACACTGAAGCTTTCTTT.

This clonotype appeared many times. The chain combines TRBV7-2 with TRBJ2-7; 16 bases fit TRBD2. V lost 1 base to trimming and J lost 5 bases; unmatched junction nucleotides: 8. The CDR3 loop spans 18 amino acids. Germline CDR1 SGHTA, CDR2 FQGNSA. CDR3 DNA sequence: TGTGCCAGCAGCTTAGGGTGGGGACTAGCGGGAGGGCCCCACGAGCAGTACTTC. Translation gives CASSLGWGLAGGPHEQYF.

CDR3 sequence: CASSPNNQGNGFRQPQHF. CDR3 nucleotide sequence: TGTGCCAGCAGTCCGAATAACCAGGGTAACGGATTTAGACAGCCCCAGCATTTT. V is TRBV12-3 or TRBV12-4 and J is TRBJ1-5; TRBD1 is a possible D gene (5 bases). This CDR3 region has 18 residues. The V and J ends lost 5 bases and 7 bases respectively, with 27 bases between them.

This clonotype was counted between two and nine times. The V gene is TRBV28, the J gene TRBJ2-1, with D tentatively TRBD2 (7 bases). Looked up from germline, CDR1 is MDHEN and CDR2 is SYDVKM. The CDR3 spans 17 residues. V lost 6 bases and J lost 0, with 18 bases in between. The CDR3 loop reads CASSPRGRTSSYNEQFF. The DNA for the CDR3 is TGTGCCAGCAGCCCCAGGGGCAGGACTAGCTCCTACAATGAGCAGTTCTTC.

The chain has TRBV12-5 and TRBJ2-2; either TRBD1 or TRBD2 may fit D (5 bases each). Germline V CDR1 and CDR2: LGHNT, FRNRAP. This CDR3 comprises 14 residues. Trimming shortened V by 6 bases and J by 8 bases, and 16 bases separated the two germline ends. The CDR3 DNA reads TGTGCTAGTGGAATACGAGGGGAAGGGGGGGAGCTGTTTTTT. Its protein product is CASGIRGEGGELFF.

This clonotype was seen more than once but under ten times. The chain joins TRBV20-1 to TRBJ2-7, with D perhaps TRBD1 or TRBD2 (6 bases each). The CDR3 runs to 14 residues. Germline V gives CDR1 DFQATT, CDR2 SNEGSKA (reference sequence). Trimming cost V 6 bases and J 3 bases, with 18 bases left between them. CDR3 amino acids: CSAREGGVGYEQYF. The CDR3, as DNA: TGCAGTGCCCGAGAGGGGGGAGTTGGCTACGAGCAGTACTTC.

This clonotype was found many times. CDR3 nucleotides: TGTGCCAGCAGTCCCGAGCGGGGGGGCAGCCAGCCCCAGCATTTT. Amino acid sequence: CASSPERGGSQPQHF. The chain employs TRBV28 and TRBJ1-5; D is possibly TRBD1 (6 bases). V dropped 5 bases and J dropped 7 bases, with 18 bases sitting between them. Germline V gene sequence: CDR1 MDHEN, CDR2 SYDVKM. The CDR3 length is 15 residues.

The chain is built from TRBV10-3 and TRBJ2-5; 10 nucleotides align to TRBD2. The V gene end was trimmed by 2 bases and the J gene end by 5 bases; junction bases not matched to a gene: 5. Germline-derived CDR1 and CDR2 are ENHRY and SYGVKD. The CDR3 sequence is 15 residues long. CDR3 sequence: CAISETASGSETQYF. The DNA of the CDR3 is TGTGCCATCAGTGAGACGGCTAGCGGGAGTGAGACCCAGTACTTC.

This chain joins TRBV6-1 and TRBJ1-1; 9 positions match TRBD1. Per the germline V gene, CDR1 is MNHNS and CDR2 is SASEGT. Germline trimming cut 6 bases from V and 1 base from J; bases unmatched to any gene: 9. CDR3 length equals 16 residues. The CDR3 DNA sequence: TGTGCCAGCAGAAAAGAACAGGGGGCTTCGAACACTGAAGCTTTCTTT. Translation gives CASRKEQGASNTEAFF.

This clonotype was recorded many times. The chain is built from TRBV3-1 and TRBJ2-2, with D possibly matching TRBD1 (5 bases). The CDR3 is made up of 13 amino acids. V was cut by 6 bases and J by 7 bases, with 12 bases left in between. Germline V CDR1 and CDR2: LGHDT, YNNKEL (reference sequence). CDR3 in amino acids: CASRPRTIGELFF. The CDR3, as DNA: TGTGCCAGCAGGCCTAGGACAATCGGGGAGCTGTTTTTT.